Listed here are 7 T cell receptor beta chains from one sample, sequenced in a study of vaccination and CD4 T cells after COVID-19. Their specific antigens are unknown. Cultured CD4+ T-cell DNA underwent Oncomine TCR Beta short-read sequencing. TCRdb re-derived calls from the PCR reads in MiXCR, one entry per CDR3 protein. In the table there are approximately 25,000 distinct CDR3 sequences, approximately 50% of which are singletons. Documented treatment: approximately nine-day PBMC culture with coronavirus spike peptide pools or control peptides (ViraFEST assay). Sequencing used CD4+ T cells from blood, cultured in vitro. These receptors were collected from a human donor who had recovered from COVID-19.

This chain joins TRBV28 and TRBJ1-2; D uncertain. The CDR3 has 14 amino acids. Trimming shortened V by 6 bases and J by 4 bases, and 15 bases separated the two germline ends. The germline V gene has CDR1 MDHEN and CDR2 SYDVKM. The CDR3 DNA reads TGTGCCAGCAGCCCCCCCGGGAGAATCTATGGCTACACCTTC. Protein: CASSPPGRIYGYTF.

Written as DNA, the CDR3 is TGCAGTGCAGAGACGGGACAGCTCCTGAAAGAGACCCAGTACTTC. As protein: CSAETGQLLKETQYF. The chain employs TRBV20-1 and TRBJ2-5, with 7 bases matching TRBD1. Germline CDR1 is DFQATT and CDR2 is SNEGSKA (reference sequence). Losses at the gene ends were 6 bases for V and 3 bases for J; bases not matched to a gene: 13. The CDR3 extends over 15 amino acids.

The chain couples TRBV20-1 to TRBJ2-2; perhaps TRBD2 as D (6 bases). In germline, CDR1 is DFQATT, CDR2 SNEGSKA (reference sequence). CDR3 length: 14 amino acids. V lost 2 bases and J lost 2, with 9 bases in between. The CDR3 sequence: CSARRGINTGELFF. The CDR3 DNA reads TGCAGTGCTAGACGGGGGATTAACACCGGGGAGCTGTTTTTT.

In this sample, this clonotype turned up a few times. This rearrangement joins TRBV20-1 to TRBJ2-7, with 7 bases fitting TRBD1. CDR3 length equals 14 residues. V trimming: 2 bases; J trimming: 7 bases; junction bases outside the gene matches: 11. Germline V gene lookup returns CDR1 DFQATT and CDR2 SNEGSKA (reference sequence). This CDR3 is CSARTRVAGGEQYF. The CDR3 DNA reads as TGCAGTGCTAGAACTCGGGTGGCAGGGGGAGAGCAGTACTTC.

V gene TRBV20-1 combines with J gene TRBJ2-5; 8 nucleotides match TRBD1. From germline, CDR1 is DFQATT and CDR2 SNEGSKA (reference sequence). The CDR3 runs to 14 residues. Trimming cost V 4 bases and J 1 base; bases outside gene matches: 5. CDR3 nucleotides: TGCAGTGCTATCCCAGGGGGCCTCCAAGAGACCCAGTACTTC. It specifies CSAIPGGLQETQYF.

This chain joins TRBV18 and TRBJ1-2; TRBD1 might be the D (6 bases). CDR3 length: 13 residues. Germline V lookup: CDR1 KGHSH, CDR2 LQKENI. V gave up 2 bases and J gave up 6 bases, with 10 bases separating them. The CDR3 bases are TGTGCCAGCTCACCAGGGACAAATCATGGCTACACCTTC. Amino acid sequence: CASSPGTNHGYTF.

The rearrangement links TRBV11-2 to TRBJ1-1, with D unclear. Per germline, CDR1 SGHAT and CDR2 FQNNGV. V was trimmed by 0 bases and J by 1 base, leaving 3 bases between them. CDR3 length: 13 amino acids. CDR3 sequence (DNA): TGTGCCAGCAGCTTAGAGAGGAACACTGAAGCTTTCTTT. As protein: CASSLERNTEAFF. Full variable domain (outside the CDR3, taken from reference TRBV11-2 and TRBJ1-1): EAGVAQSPRYKIIEKRQSVAFWCNPISGHATLYWYQQILGQGPKLLIQFQNNGVVDDSQLPKDRFSAERLKGVDSTLKIQPAKLEDSAVYLCASSLERNTEAFFGQGTRLTVV.